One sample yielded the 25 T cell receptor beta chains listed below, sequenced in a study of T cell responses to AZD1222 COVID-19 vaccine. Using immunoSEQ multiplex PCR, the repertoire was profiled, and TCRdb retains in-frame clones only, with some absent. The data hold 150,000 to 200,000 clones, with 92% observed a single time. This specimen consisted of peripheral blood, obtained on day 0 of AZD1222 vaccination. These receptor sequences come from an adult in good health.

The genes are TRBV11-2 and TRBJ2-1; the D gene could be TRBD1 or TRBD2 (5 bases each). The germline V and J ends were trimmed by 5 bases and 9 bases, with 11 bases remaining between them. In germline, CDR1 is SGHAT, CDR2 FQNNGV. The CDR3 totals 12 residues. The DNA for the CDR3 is TGTGCCAGCAGCCCATATGGGACTGAGCAGTTCTTC. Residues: CASSPYGTEQFF.

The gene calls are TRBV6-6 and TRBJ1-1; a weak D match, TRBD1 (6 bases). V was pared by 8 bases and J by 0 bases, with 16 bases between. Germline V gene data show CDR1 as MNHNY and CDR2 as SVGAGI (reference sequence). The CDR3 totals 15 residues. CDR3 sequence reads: CASSGQSVMNTEAFF. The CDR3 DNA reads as TGTGCCAGCTCCGGACAGTCGGTTATGAACACTGAAGCTTTCTTT.

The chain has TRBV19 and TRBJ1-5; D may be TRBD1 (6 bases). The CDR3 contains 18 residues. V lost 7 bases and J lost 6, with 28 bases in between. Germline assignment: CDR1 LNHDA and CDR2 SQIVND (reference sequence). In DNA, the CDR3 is TGTGCCAGTATCACCCAACGTCGGGGGCGATCTGAATTTCAGCCCCAGCATTTT. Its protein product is CASITQRRGRSEFQPQHF.

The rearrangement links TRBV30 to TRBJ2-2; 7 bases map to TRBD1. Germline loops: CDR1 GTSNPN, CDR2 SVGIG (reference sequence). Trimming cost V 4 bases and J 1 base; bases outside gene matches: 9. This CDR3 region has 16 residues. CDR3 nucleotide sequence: TGTGCCTGGAACCTGCGAGGGGGCAGGAACACCGGGGAGCTGTTTTTT. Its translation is CAWNLRGGRNTGELFF.

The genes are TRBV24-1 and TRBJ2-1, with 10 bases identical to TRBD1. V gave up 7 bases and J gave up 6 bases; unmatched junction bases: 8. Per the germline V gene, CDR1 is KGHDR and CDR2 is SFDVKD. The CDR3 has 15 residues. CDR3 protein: CATSRPGTGANEQFF. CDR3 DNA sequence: TGTGCCACCAGCCGTCCCGGGACAGGGGCCAATGAGCAGTTCTTC.

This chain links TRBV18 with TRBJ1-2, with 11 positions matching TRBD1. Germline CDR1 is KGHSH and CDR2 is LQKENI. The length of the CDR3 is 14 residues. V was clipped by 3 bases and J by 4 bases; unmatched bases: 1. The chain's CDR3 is CASSPGTGGYGYTF. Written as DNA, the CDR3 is TGTGCCAGCTCACCCGGGACAGGGGGCTATGGCTACACCTTC.

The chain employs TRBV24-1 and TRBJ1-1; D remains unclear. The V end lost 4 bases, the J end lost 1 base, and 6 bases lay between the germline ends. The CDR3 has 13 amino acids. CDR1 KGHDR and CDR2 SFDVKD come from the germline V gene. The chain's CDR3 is CATSDWENTEAFF. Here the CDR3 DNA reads TGTGCCACCAGTGACTGGGAGAACACTGAAGCTTTCTTT.

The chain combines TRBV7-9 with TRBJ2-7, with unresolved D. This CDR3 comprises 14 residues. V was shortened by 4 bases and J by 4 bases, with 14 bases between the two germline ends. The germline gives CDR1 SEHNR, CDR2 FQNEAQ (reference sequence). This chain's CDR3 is CASSSGLKEYEQYF. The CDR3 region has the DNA TGTGCCAGCAGCTCCGGGCTTAAGGAATACGAGCAGTACTTC.

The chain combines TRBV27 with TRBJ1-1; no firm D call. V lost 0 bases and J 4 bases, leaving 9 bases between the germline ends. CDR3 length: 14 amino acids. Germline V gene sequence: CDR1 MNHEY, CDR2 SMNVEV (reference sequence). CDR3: CASSLSRAPTEAFF. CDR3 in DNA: TGTGCCAGCAGTTTATCCCGAGCCCCCACTGAAGCTTTCTTT.

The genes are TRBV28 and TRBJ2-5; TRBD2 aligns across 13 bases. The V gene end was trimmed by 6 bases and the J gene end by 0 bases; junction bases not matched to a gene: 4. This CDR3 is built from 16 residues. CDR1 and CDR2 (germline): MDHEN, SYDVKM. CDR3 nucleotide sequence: TGTGCCAGCAGACTGGGGACTAGCGGGGACCAAGAGACCCAGTACTTC. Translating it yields CASRLGTSGDQETQYF.

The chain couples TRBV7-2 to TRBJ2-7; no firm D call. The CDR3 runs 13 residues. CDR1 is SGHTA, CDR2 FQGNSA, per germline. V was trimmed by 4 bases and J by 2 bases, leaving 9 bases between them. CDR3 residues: CASSSDMAYEQYF. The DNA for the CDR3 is TGTGCCAGCAGCTCCGATATGGCCTACGAGCAGTACTTC.

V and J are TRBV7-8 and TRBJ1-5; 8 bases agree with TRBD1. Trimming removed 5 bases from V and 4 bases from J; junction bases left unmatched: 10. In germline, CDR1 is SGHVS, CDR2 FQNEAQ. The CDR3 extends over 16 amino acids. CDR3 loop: CASSVQGGNINQPQHF. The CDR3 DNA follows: TGTGCCAGCAGCGTACAGGGGGGAAACATTAATCAGCCCCAGCATTTT. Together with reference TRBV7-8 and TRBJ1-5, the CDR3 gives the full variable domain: GAGVSQSPRYKVAKRGQDVALRCDPISGHVSLFWYQQALGQGPEFLTYFQNEAQLDKSGLPSDRFFAERPEGSVSTLKIQRTQQEDSAVYLCASSVQGGNINQPQHFGDGTRLSIL.

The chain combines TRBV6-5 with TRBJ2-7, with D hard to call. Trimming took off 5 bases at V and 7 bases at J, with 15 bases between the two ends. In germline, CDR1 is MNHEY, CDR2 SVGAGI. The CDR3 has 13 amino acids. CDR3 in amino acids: CASSPGQAPEQYF. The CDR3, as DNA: TGTGCCAGCAGTCCCGGGCAGGCGCCGGAGCAGTACTTC.

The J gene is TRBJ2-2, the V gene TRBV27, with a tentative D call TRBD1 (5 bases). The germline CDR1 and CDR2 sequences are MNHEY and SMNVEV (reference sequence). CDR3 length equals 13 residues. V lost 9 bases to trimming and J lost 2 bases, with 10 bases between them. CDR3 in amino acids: CASSGSNTGELFF. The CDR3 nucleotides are TGTGCCAGTTCAGGGTCCAACACCGGGGAGCTGTTTTTT.

The CDR3 protein is CASSKAFYEQYV. In DNA, the CDR3 is TGTGCCAGCAGCAAGGCGTTCTACGAGCAGTACGTC. The chain employs TRBV7-9 and TRBJ2-7; D gene unclear. Germline assignment: CDR1 SEHNR and CDR2 FQNEAQ (reference sequence). This CDR3 is built from 12 residues. With 5 bases removed from V and 3 bases from J, the gap between germline ends came to 8 bases.

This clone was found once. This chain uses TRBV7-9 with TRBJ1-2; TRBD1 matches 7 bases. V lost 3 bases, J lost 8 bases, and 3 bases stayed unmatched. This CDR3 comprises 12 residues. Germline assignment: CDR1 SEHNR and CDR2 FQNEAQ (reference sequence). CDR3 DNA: TGTGCCAGCAGCTTCGGGACAGACGGCTACACCTTC. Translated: CASSFGTDGYTF.

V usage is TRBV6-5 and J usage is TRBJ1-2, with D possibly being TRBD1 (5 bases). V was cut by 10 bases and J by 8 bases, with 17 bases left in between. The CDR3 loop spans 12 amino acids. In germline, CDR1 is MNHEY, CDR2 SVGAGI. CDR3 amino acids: CATGGRAGGYTF. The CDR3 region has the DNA TGTGCCACCGGGGGTAGGGCTGGAGGCTACACCTTC.

Here the CDR3 reads CASSYHWGSGNTIYF. CDR3 coding DNA: TGTGCCAGCAGTTACCATTGGGGCTCTGGAAACACCATATATTTT. This sequence joins TRBV6-2 or TRBV6-3 and TRBJ1-3, with no clear D. Germline V CDR1 and CDR2: MNHEY, SVGEGT. Trimming stripped 2 bases from V and 0 bases from J, with 8 bases between. The CDR3 contains 15 residues.

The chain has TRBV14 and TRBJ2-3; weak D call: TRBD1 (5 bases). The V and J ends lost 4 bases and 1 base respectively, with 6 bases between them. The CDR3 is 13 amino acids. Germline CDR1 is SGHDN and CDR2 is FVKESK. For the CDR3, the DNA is TGTGCCAGCAGCCTACAGGGCACAGATACGCAGTATTTT. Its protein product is CASSLQGTDTQYF. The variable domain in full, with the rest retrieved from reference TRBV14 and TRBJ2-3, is EAGVTQFPSHSVIEKGQTVTLRCDPISGHDNLYWYRRVMGKEIKFLLHFVKESKQDESGMPNNRFLAERTGGTYSTLKVQPAELEDSGVYFCASSLQGTDTQYFGPGTRLTVL.

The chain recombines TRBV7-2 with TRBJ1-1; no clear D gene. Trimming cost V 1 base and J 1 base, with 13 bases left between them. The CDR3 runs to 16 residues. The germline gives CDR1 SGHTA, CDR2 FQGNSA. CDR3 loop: CASSLVSLMANTEAFF. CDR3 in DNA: TGTGCCAGCAGCTTAGTGTCGCTTATGGCGAACACTGAAGCTTTCTTT.

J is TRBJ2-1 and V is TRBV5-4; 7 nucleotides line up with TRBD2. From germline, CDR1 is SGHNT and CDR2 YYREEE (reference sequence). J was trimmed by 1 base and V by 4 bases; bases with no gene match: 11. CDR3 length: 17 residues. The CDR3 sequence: CASSPELAFVSYNEQFF. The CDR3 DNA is TGTGCCAGCAGCCCCGAACTAGCGTTCGTTTCCTACAATGAGCAGTTCTTC.

CDR3 loop: CATGQGRFGYTF. The CDR3 nucleotides read TGTGCTACCGGGCAGGGGCGTTTCGGCTACACCTTC. V is TRBV19 and J is TRBJ1-2; TRBD1 is a possible D gene (6 bases). The germline V gene has CDR1 LNHDA and CDR2 SQIVND (reference sequence). The CDR3 runs to 12 residues.

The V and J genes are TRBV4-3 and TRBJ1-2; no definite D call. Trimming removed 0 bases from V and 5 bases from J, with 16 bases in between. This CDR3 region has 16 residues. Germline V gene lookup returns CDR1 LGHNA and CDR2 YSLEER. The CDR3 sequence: CASSQDRSSVGYGYTF. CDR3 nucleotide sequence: TGCGCCAGCAGCCAAGATCGGTCCAGTGTTGGGTATGGCTACACCTTC.

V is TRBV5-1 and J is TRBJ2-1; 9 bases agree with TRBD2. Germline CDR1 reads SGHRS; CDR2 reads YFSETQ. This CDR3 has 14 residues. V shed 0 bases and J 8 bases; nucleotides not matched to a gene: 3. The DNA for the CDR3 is TGCGCCAGCAGCTTGGGGCTAGCGGGATATGAGCAGTTCTTC. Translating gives CASSLGLAGYEQFF.

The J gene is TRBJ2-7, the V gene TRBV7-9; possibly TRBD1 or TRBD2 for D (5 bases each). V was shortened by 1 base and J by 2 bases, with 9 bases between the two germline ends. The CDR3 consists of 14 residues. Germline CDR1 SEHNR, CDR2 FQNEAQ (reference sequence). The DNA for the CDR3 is TGTGCCAGCAGCTTAGTTGGGGGAACCTACGAGCAGTACTTC. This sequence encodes CASSLVGGTYEQYF.